The 9 T cell receptor beta chains below were found in one sample sequenced in a study of T cells in Graves' hyperthyroidism and ophthalmopathy. Authors of the study amplified TCR beta CDR3 regions from RNA transcripts. HTBI primers drove first-round RT-PCR of the TCR CDR3. MiXCR, applied by TCRdb to the multiplex PCR reads, yields one record per CDR3 protein. The table shows about 380,000 distinct CDR3 sequences, with roughly 20% occurring only once. Material: blood. All receptors come from a man younger than 35 with Graves' ophthalmopathy.

This clonotype appeared a single time. The chain carries TRBV2 and TRBJ2-1; 14 nucleotides line up with TRBD2. V lost 8 bases and J lost 10; bases outside the gene matches: 10. This CDR3 region has 15 residues. CDR1 SNHLY and CDR2 FYNNEI come from the germline V gene. CDR3 in DNA: TGTGCCAGCCTGGCGACTAGCGGGGGGGCCGGCGAGCAGTTCTTC. This gives the protein CASLATSGGAGEQFF.

This clonotype was counted at least ten times. The genes are TRBV18 and TRBJ1-1; TRBD1 agrees at 7 bases. Trimming cost V 3 bases and J 1 base; bases outside gene matches: 2. The CDR3 consists of 14 residues. Germline V gene sequence: CDR1 KGHSH, CDR2 LQKENI. In DNA form, the CDR3 reads TGTGCCAGCTCACCCGGGACAGCGAACACTGAAGCTTTCTTT. Amino acid sequence: CASSPGTANTEAFF. Supplemented by reference TRBV18 and TRBJ1-1, the full variable domain reads NAGVMQNPRHLVRRRGQEARLRCSPMKGHSHVYWYRQLPEEGLKFMVYLQKENIIDESGMPKERFSAEFPKEGPSILRIQQVVRGDSAAYFCASSPGTANTEAFFGQGTRLTVV.

This clonotype has at least ten counts. The chain links TRBV28 to TRBJ2-7; TRBD2 matches at 8 bases. This CDR3 is built from 14 residues. Per the germline V gene, CDR1 is MDHEN and CDR2 is SYDVKM. J was trimmed by 3 bases and V by 4 bases; bases with no gene match: 5. The CDR3 nucleotides are TGTGCCAGCAGTTATAGCGGGGCTCTCTACGAGCAGTACTTC. Residues: CASSYSGALYEQYF.

The chain recombines TRBV7-9 with TRBJ1-2; a possible D gene is TRBD1 (5 bases). Germline assignment: CDR1 SEHNR and CDR2 FQNEAQ (reference sequence). The V and J ends lost 0 bases and 8 bases respectively, with 10 bases between them. The CDR3 is 13 residues long. The CDR3 bases are TGTGCCAGCAGCTTAGCAGGGGCAGAGGGCTACACCTTC. It codes for CASSLAGAEGYTF. Combining the CDR3 with reference TRBV7-9 and TRBJ1-2 gives the whole variable domain DTGVSQNPRHKITKRGQNVTFRCDPISEHNRLYWYRQTLGQGPEFLTYFQNEAQLEKSRLLSDRFSAERPKGSFSTLEIQRTEQGDSAMYLCASSLAGAEGYTFGSGTRLTVV.

This clonotype was observed a handful of times. The rearrangement links TRBV5-1 to TRBJ2-5, with D hard to call. This CDR3 is 15 amino acids long. V was cut by 2 bases and J by 2 bases, with 13 bases left in between. Germline-derived CDR1 and CDR2 are SGHRS and YFSETQ. CDR3 residues: CASSFSTTRQETQYF. CDR3 DNA: TGCGCCAGCAGCTTTAGTACTACAAGGCAAGAGACCCAGTACTTC.

Worth noting for this clonotype: At one of its ends the junction is not consistent with the germline gene, which may arise from a read error. The chain joins TRBV11-2 to TRBJ2-3, with 7 positions matching TRBD2. The CDR3 runs 16 residues. Germline V CDR1 and CDR2: SGHAT, FQNNGV. The CDR3 sequence: CASSSSPFGRTDTQYF. CDR3 in DNA: TGCGCCAGCAGCTCAAGTCCCTTCGGGAGGACAGATACGCAGTATTTT.

This clonotype has a count of ten or more. The rearrangement uses TRBV7-9 and TRBJ2-7; 8 bases match TRBD1. The V gene end was trimmed by 5 bases and the J gene end by 7 bases; junction bases not matched to a gene: 13. The germline gives CDR1 SEHNR, CDR2 FQNEAQ (reference sequence). The CDR3 spans 15 residues. This chain's CDR3 is CASSPKGRGREEQYF. CDR3 DNA: TGTGCCAGCAGCCCAAAGGGCAGGGGGCGTGAAGAGCAGTACTTC.

This clonotype was counted many times. The V gene is TRBV12-3 or TRBV12-4, the J gene TRBJ1-2; D might be TRBD1 (6 bases). V lost 5 bases to trimming and J lost 2 bases, with 12 bases between them. The CDR3 is 14 residues long. The CDR3 sequence is CASSLTGSNYGYTF. CDR3 sequence (DNA): TGTGCCAGCAGTCTAACAGGGTCCAACTATGGCTACACCTTC.

This chain joins TRBV7-8 and TRBJ2-1; a possible D gene is TRBD2 (7 bases). There are 16 residues in the CDR3. Germline V gene lookup returns CDR1 SGHVS and CDR2 FQNEAQ. With 8 bases removed from V and 0 bases from J, the gap between germline ends came to 17 bases. CDR3 nucleotide sequence: TGTGCCAGCTATCCTAGAGGGGGGGGCTCCTACAATGAGCAGTTCTTC. This sequence encodes CASYPRGGGSYNEQFF.